These 10 T cell receptor beta chains were all obtained from the same sample, sequenced in a study of blood T cells in healthy people across ages. A sample-barcoded 5' primer and a J-beta primer mix were used in a second PCR of about 7 to 11 cycles. From the 5' RACE reads, TCRdb called clonotypes with MiXCR, one entry per CDR3 protein. The sample consists of hundreds of thousands of distinct CDR3 sequences, 40% to 45% of them appearing once. Sequencing was carried out using blood. Receptor source: a man older than 75 in good health.

This clonotype was counted a few times. The rearrangement joins TRBV28 to TRBJ2-1; perhaps TRBD1 as D (6 bases). Deletions cut 4 bases from V and 0 bases from J, with 16 bases between. The CDR3 covers 17 residues. Germline V gene sequence: CDR1 MDHEN, CDR2 SYDVKM. The CDR3 protein is CASSSLGARSSYNEQFF. In DNA form, the CDR3 reads TGTGCCAGCAGTTCATTGGGGGCTCGGAGCTCCTACAATGAGCAGTTCTTC.

This chain uses TRBV20-1 with TRBJ2-2, with 10 bases lining up with TRBD2. V was pared by 1 base and J by 4 bases, with 0 bases of the junction left unmatched. CDR3 length: 14 residues. Germline V gene lookup returns CDR1 DFQATT and CDR2 SNEGSKA (reference sequence). Here the CDR3 reads CSARVAGGTGELFF. The CDR3 nucleotides read TGCAGTGCTAGAGTAGCGGGGGGCACCGGGGAGCTGTTTTTT.

This clonotype was picked up a small number of times. This chain connects TRBV20-1 to TRBJ2-3, with D perhaps assigned TRBD1 or TRBD2 (5 bases each). The V gene's germline CDR1 is DFQATT and CDR2 SNEGSKA (reference sequence). CDR3 length equals 13 residues. V was trimmed by 6 bases and J by 2 bases, leaving 12 bases between them. The CDR3 reads CSAKGTATDTQYF. The CDR3 bases are TGCAGTGCCAAAGGGACGGCCACAGATACGCAGTATTTT.

The chain combines TRBV27 with TRBJ2-3; D remains unclear. Germline CDR1 MNHEY, CDR2 SMNVEV (reference sequence). The CDR3 is made up of 15 amino acids. The V and J ends lost 5 bases and 2 bases respectively, with 14 bases between them. The DNA of the CDR3 is TGTGCCAGCAGTCGCCGGGTCCTTGTCACAGATACGCAGTATTTT. This encodes CASSRRVLVTDTQYF.

CDR3 DNA: TGTGCCAGCAGCCAAGAAGGGGGGTCTGGCACAGATACGCAGTATTTT. Amino acids: CASSQEGGSGTDTQYF. The chain links TRBV4-2 to TRBJ2-3, with D perhaps assigned TRBD1 or TRBD2 (6 bases each). Germline CDR1 is LGHNA and CDR2 is YNFKEQ. The V and J ends lost 0 bases and 1 base respectively, with 11 bases between them. The CDR3 is 16 residues long.

This clonotype came up a few times. The chain has TRBV28 and TRBJ1-2; D is ambiguous. This CDR3 is 15 amino acids long. In germline, CDR1 is MDHEN, CDR2 SYDVKM. V lost 5 bases, J lost 3 bases, and 16 bases lay in between. The CDR3 DNA reads as TGTGCCAGCAGTACCCCGCTGGGGTCTCACTATGGCTACACCTTC. This sequence encodes CASSTPLGSHYGYTF.

This clonotype was counted a single time. One end of the junction varies from germline; a read error may be responsible. The chain has TRBV10-2 and TRBJ2-4; 10 nucleotides match TRBD2. Looked up from germline, CDR1 is WSHSY and CDR2 is SAAADI. The CDR3 loop spans 15 amino acids. CDR3 DNA: TGCGCCGGCAGTGTCGGTAGCGGGGGGTTAAACATTCAGTACTTC. Residues: CAGSVGSGGLNIQYF.

CDR3 in DNA: TGTGCCAGCAGCTTAACTAGCGGAGAGACCTACGAGCAGTACTTC. Translated: CASSLTSGETYEQYF. This chain links TRBV7-2 with TRBJ2-7; 8 nucleotides align to TRBD2. CDR1 and CDR2 from the germline V gene are SGHTA and FQGNSA. With V trimmed by 2 bases and J by 2 bases, 5 bases remained unmatched. The CDR3 covers 15 residues. The entire variable domain, with the rest obtained from reference TRBV7-2 and TRBJ2-7, is as follows: GAGVSQSPSNKVTEKGKDVELRCDPISGHTALYWYRQSLGQGLEFLIYFQGNSAPDKSGLPSDRFSAERTGGSVSTLTIQRTQQEDSAVYLCASSLTSGETYEQYFGPGTRLTVT.

In its sample, this clonotype was seen a few times. The genes are TRBV6-5 and TRBJ2-6, with TRBD2 identical over 9 bases. The germline V gene has CDR1 MNHEY and CDR2 SVGAGI. After removal of 2 bases from V and 2 bases from J, the junction contained 1 base not matched to a gene. This CDR3 has 16 amino acids. Here the CDR3 DNA reads TGTGCCAGCAGTTACGAGCGGGGGGCTGGGGCCAACGTCCTGACTTTC. It specifies CASSYERGAGANVLTF.

This clonotype has only one observation. The chain has TRBV6-6 and TRBJ1-1; the D is unclear. V lost 7 bases to trimming and J lost 2 bases, with 11 bases between them. The CDR3 is 13 residues long. The germline gives CDR1 MNHNY, CDR2 SVGAGI (reference sequence). CDR3 loop: CASKSGVNTEAFF. The CDR3, as DNA: TGTGCCAGCAAATCGGGCGTCAACACTGAAGCTTTCTTT.